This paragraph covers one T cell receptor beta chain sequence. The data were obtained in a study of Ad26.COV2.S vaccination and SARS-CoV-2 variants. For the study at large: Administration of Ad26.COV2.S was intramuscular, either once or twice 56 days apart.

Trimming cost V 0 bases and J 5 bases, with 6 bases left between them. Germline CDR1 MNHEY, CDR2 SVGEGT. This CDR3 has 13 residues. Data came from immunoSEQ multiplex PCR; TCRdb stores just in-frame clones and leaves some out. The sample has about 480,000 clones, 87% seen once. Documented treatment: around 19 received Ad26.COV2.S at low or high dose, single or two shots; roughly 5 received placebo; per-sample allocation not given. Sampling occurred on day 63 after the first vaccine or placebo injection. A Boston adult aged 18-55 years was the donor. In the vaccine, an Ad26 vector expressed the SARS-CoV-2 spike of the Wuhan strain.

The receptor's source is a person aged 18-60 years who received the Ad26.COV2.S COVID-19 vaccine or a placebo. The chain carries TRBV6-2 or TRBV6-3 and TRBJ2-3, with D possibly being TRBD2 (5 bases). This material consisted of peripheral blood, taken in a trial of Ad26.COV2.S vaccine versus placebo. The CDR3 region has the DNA TGTGCCAGCAGTTACTCCCGGGGAGATACGCAGTATTTT. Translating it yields CASSYSRGDTQYF.